These T cell receptor beta chains were read from a single sample in a study. Each CDR3 protein is one row after TCRdb ran MiXCR on the 5' RACE reads. The sample contains about 41,000 distinct CDR3 sequences, roughly 29% of which appear only once. Sequencing was done on a sample of memory CD4+ T cells sorted from a lymph node. These TCRs come from a female donor with breast cancer. Both conserved end residues are part of each CDR3. The D gene is left open where the match is weak. Part of the rows lack a size; the others show once, few, many or a class for expanded clones.

V: TRBV28
J: TRBJ2-4
D: .
size: .
CDR3: CASSFGPGWRGKNIQYF
DNA: TGTGCCAGCAGTTTTGGCCCCGGGTGGAGGGGCAAAAACATTCAGTACTTC

V: TRBV12-3/TRBV12-4
J: TRBJ2-7
D: .
size: .
CDR3: CASSFWRLVRYEQYF
DNA: TGTGCCAGCAGTTTTTGGAGACTAGTCCGCTACGAGCAGTACTTC

V: TRBV13
J: TRBJ1-1
D: .
size: .
CDR3: CASSPSSQTWVLGEAFF
DNA: TGTGCCAGCAGCCCCAGCTCACAAACTTGGGTTTTGGGTGAAGCTTTCTTT

V: TRBV12-3/TRBV12-4
J: TRBJ2-7
D: .
size: few
CDR3: CASSLGGSSTEQYF
DNA: TGTGCCAGCAGTTTGGGGGGTTCTTCTACCGAGCAGTACTTC

V: TRBV20-1
J: TRBJ2-1
D: .
size: few
CDR3: CSAPGGSSYNEQFF
DNA: TGCAGTGCTCCGGGCGGTAGCTCCTACAATGAGCAGTTCTTC

V: TRBV5-4
J: TRBJ2-1
D: .
size: .
CDR3: CASSLVGGGEYNEQFF
DNA: TGTGCCAGCAGCTTGGTGGGGGGGGGCGAATACAATGAGCAGTTCTTC

V: TRBV4-2
J: TRBJ2-5
D: TRBD2
size: .
CDR3: CASSQGTSGRETQYF
DNA: TGTGCCAGCAGCCAAGGGACTAGCGGGAGAGAGACCCAGTACTTC

V: TRBV20-1
J: TRBJ2-4
D: TRBD1
size: few
CDR3: CSAGDSENIQHF
DNA: TGCAGTGCCGGGGACAGTGAAAACATTCAGCACTTC

V: TRBV12-3/TRBV12-4
J: TRBJ1-1
D: .
size: .
CDR3: CASSLEAGNTEALF
DNA: TGTGCCAGCAGTTTAGAAGCAGGGAACACTGAAGCTCTCTTT

V: TRBV20-1
J: TRBJ1-5
D: .
size: .
CDR3: CSAQQRNQPQHF
DNA: TGCAGTGCTCAACAGCGCAATCAGCCCCAGCATTTT

V: TRBV29-1
J: TRBJ2-3
D: TRBD2
size: few
CDR3: CSASLGAGAYTQYF
DNA: TGCAGCGCCTCTCTAGGGGCGGGAGCGTATACGCAGTATTTT

V: TRBV4-1
J: TRBJ2-5
D: TRBD2
size: .
CDR3: CASSQVAGGRETQYF
DNA: TGCGCCAGCAGCCAGGTCGCGGGAGGGAGGGAGACCCAGTACTTC

V: TRBV20-1
J: TRBJ2-1
D: TRBD1
size: once
CDR3: CSAEQGVRDEQFF
DNA: TGCAGTGCTGAGCAGGGGGTTAGGGATGAGCAGTTCTTC

V: TRBV4-2
J: TRBJ2-2
D: TRBD1
size: few
CDR3: CASSQDLGTGSAGELFF
DNA: TGTGCCAGCAGCCAAGATTTGGGGACAGGAAGTGCCGGGGAGCTGTTTTTT

V: TRBV20-1
J: TRBJ2-1
D: TRBD2
size: .
CDR3: CSARDRSGRERNEQFF
DNA: TGCAGTGCTAGAGATCGCAGCGGGAGGGAAAGGAATGAGCAGTTCTTC

V: TRBV6-5
J: TRBJ2-2
D: TRBD1
size: few
CDR3: CASSRYRGRGELFF
DNA: TGTGCCAGCAGTCGATACAGGGGGCGCGGGGAGCTGTTTTTT

V: TRBV20-1
J: TRBJ2-3
D: TRBD2
size: .
CDR3: CSAESSGGAADTQYF
DNA: TGCAGTGCAGAATCTAGCGGGGGGGCCGCAGATACGCAGTATTTT

V: TRBV6-5
J: TRBJ2-3
D: TRBD1
size: .
CDR3: CASSWTGRVDTQYF
DNA: TGTGCCAGCAGCTGGACAGGGCGAGTAGATACGCAGTATTTT

V: TRBV29-1
J: TRBJ2-1
D: .
size: few
CDR3: CSASGLMVPYNEQFF
DNA: TGCAGCGCCTCTGGACTAATGGTTCCCTACAATGAGCAGTTCTTC

V: TRBV13
J: TRBJ2-7
D: .
size: .
CDR3: CASSLAGTDSYEQYF
DNA: TGTGCCAGCAGCTTGGCCGGGACGGACTCCTACGAGCAGTACTTC

V: TRBV14
J: TRBJ2-5
D: .
size: few
CDR3: CASSQNIQETQYF
DNA: TGTGCCAGCAGCCAAAACATACAAGAGACCCAGTACTTC

V: TRBV7-6
J: TRBJ2-5
D: .
size: few
CDR3: CASSDRETQYF
DNA: TGTGCCAGCAGCGACCGGGAGACCCAGTACTTC

V: TRBV5-1
J: TRBJ2-6
D: TRBD1
size: .
CDR3: CASSLQGAPGANVLTF
DNA: TGCGCCAGCAGCTTACAGGGGGCGCCTGGGGCCAACGTCCTGACTTTC

V: TRBV29-1
J: TRBJ2-3
D: .
size: few
CDR3: CSVEPDKGGTQYF
DNA: TGCAGCGTTGAACCCGACAAGGGAGGCACGCAGTATTTT

V: TRBV28
J: TRBJ2-5
D: TRBD2
size: once
CDR3: CASRRVGAGGGETQYF
DNA: TGTGCCAGCAGACGGGTGGGAGCGGGGGGTGGAGAGACCCAGTACTTC

V: TRBV4-3
J: TRBJ2-1
D: .
size: .
CDR3: CASSHGTVQFNEQFF
DNA: TGCGCCAGCAGCCACGGGACCGTACAGTTCAATGAGCAGTTCTTC

V: TRBV6-2/TRBV6-3
J: TRBJ1-1
D: .
size: .
CDR3: CASRPTVRTEAFF
DNA: TGTGCCAGCCGCCCTACGGTACGCACGGAAGCTTTCTTT

V: TRBV20-1
J: TRBJ2-7
D: .
size: .
CDR3: CSAGWGGGRSFEQYF
DNA: TGCAGTGCTGGTTGGGGAGGGGGACGCTCCTTCGAGCAGTACTTC

V: TRBV10-3
J: TRBJ2-3
D: .
size: few
CDR3: CAISGGVKGTDTQYF
DNA: TGTGCCATCAGTGGGGGTGTCAAGGGAACAGATACGCAGTATTTT

V: TRBV28
J: TRBJ1-2
D: TRBD1
size: few
CDR3: CASRSGTDVYGYTF
DNA: TGTGCCAGCAGGTCCGGGACAGACGTCTATGGCTACACCTTC

V: TRBV9
J: TRBJ1-2
D: .
size: many
CDR3: CASSPSGEPYGYTF
DNA: TGTGCCAGCAGCCCTTCCGGGGAGCCCTATGGCTACACCTTC